The T cell receptor (beta chain) under discussion was sequenced for a study of graft-versus-host responses after intestinal transplantation. Study as a whole: Transplants were multivisceral, liver-intestinal, or isolated intestinal. After anti-thymocyte globulin induction, recipients took tacrolimus and steroids for approximately three years.

Comments on this clone: No antigen is known for it.

The protocol was immunoSEQ multiplex PCR, while the TCRdb copy is restricted to in-frame clones and leaves out a portion. Counted here are about 130,000 clones, approximately 92% occurring once; the ten biggest clones make up over 0.15%. General study results and limits: Researchers found GvH clones in recipient marrow, and some showed up first in ileum or blood. High graft-versus-host to host-versus-graft clonal ratios were seen in allografts of patients with graft-donor T cell macrochimerism.

Germline V gene sequence: CDR1 SNHLY, CDR2 FYNNEI. V dropped 5 bases and J dropped 7; count of bases not matched to a gene: 8. This CDR3 region has 14 residues. The gene calls are TRBV2 and TRBJ1-5; 7 bases fit TRBD1. The sample consisted of unstimulated CD4+ T cells sorted from spleen or lymph node cells, taken before intestinal transplant. The receptor comes from a human donor who received an intestinal transplant. CDR3 residues: CASSPGQVRQPQHF. CDR3 DNA sequence: TGTGCCAGCAGTCCTGGACAGGTTCGGCAGCCCCAGCATTTT. Variable domain in full (rest from reference TRBV2 and TRBJ1-5): EPEVTQTPSHQVTQMGQEVILRCVPISNHLYFYWYRQILGQKVEFLVSFYNNEISEKSEIFDDQFSVERPDGSNFTLKIRSTKLEDSAMYFCASSPGQVRQPQHFGDGTRLSIL.